Listed below are T cell receptor beta chains from one sample, sequenced in a study of T-cell reconstitution after alpha-beta-depleted transplantation in children. TCRdb used MiXCR to reprocess the PCR reads, holding one entry per CDR3 protein. The sample lists approximately 980,000 distinct CDR3 sequences, roughly 29% occurring once. The specimen comprised PBMCs, mostly from graft donor cells, sampled 360 days after TCRalphabeta/CD19-depleted stem cell transplant. The origin of the receptors is a boy under three years old who had a stem cell transplant for SCID, so the T cells may come from the graft donor. CDR3s include the opening cysteine and the closing phenylalanine or tryptophan. D genes are given only for firm matches. A row's size may be missing; if present it is once, few, many or a size class.

TRBV4-1	-	TRBJ2-2	-	CASSQSHVGTYNTGELFF	TGCGCCAGCAGCCAATCTCACGTCGGGACTTATAACACCGGGGAGCTGTTTTTT
TRBV20-1	few	TRBJ2-5	TRBD2	CSATTGAGGRLETQYF	TGCAGTGCTACCACGGGGGCGGGGGGGCGTTTAGAGACCCAGTACTTC
TRBV12-3/TRBV12-4	-	TRBJ1-4	-	CDSSPPRQWEKLFF	TGTGACAGCAGCCCCCCTCGCCAATGGGAAAAACTGTTTTTT
TRBV20-1	-	TRBJ2-7	-	CSAARQSPYEQYF	TGCAGTGCCGCCCGGCAGTCCCCCTACGAGCAGTACTTC
TRBV11-2	-	TRBJ2-1	-	CASSPRPVSREQFF	TGTGCCAGCAGCCCCCGGCCAGTCTCGAGAGAGCAGTTCTTC
TRBV6-2/TRBV6-3	-	TRBJ2-2	-	CASSFYFEVFAELFF	TGTGCCAGCAGTTTCTATTTCGAAGTTTTCGCGGAGCTGTTTTTT
TRBV29-1	few	TRBJ2-3	-	CSGCQDTQYF	TGCAGCGGGTGTCAAGATACGCAGTATTTT
TRBV5-1	-	TRBJ2-3	-	CASSLGNPQPDTQYF	TGCGCCAGCAGCTTGGGAAACCCACAGCCAGATACGCAGTATTTT
TRBV29-1	-	TRBJ2-7	-	CSVEGRRGGPSGEQYF	TGCAGCGTTGAAGGTCGGAGAGGGGGACCATCCGGGGAGCAGTACTTC
TRBV12-3/TRBV12-4	-	TRBJ2-3	TRBD2	CASSLGGGEDTQYF	TGTGCCAGCAGTTTGGGCGGGGGGGAGGATACGCAGTATTTT
TRBV12-3/TRBV12-4	-	TRBJ1-1	TRBD1	CASSYRGLDTEAFF	TGTGCCAGCAGCTACAGGGGGCTGGACACTGAAGCTTTCTTT
TRBV5-1	-	TRBJ1-1	-	CASSARQTQNTEAFF	TGCGCCAGCAGCGCACGACAGACCCAGAACACTGAAGCTTTCTTT
TRBV5-1	-	TRBJ1-2	TRBD1	CASSATGDSAGYTF	TGCGCCAGCAGCGCGACAGGGGACTCGGCTGGCTACACCTTC
TRBV5-4	-	TRBJ2-1	-	CASSVFPGPGDNEQFF	TGTGCCAGCAGTGTTTTTCCGGGACCCGGCGACAATGAGCAGTTCTTC
TRBV5-1	-	TRBJ1-1	TRBD1	CASSSAGTAYQAFF	TGCGCCAGCAGCTCCGCCGGGACAGCTTACCAAGCTTTCTTT
TRBV20-1	-	TRBJ2-1	-	CSAKGGNYNEQFF	TGCAGTGCTAAGGGGGGGAACTACAATGAGCAGTTCTTC
TRBV5-6	few	TRBJ2-3	-	CASSSPHLDTQYF	TGTGCCAGCAGCTCCCCTCATTTGGATACGCAGTATTTT
TRBV10-3	few	TRBJ2-1	TRBD2	CAISEREGLAGGSRNEQFF	TGTGCCATCAGTGAGAGGGAGGGACTAGCGGGGGGGTCGCGCAATGAGCAGTTCTTC
TRBV4-3	-	TRBJ1-1	TRBD1	CASSQERIQGLTEAFF	TGCGCCAGCAGCCAAGAGAGAATACAGGGGCTGACTGAAGCTTTCTTT
TRBV20-1	-	TRBJ2-1	-	CSAGVDLAHRFF	TGCAGTGCTGGGGTTGACCTAGCCCACCGGTTCTTC
TRBV5-1	few	TRBJ2-5	TRBD2	CASSPGGLAGSQETQYF	TGCGCCAGCAGCCCGGGAGGCCTAGCGGGGTCTCAAGAGACCCAGTACTTC
TRBV9	-	TRBJ1-6	-	CASSLRDFNSPLHF	TGTGCCAGCAGCTTGCGGGACTTTAATTCACCCCTCCACTTT
TRBV5-1	few	TRBJ2-6	-	CASSLVARASGANVLTF	TGCGCCAGCAGCTTGGTGGCCAGGGCTTCTGGGGCCAACGTCCTGACTTTC
TRBV4-3	-	TRBJ2-2	-	CASSQAVLNTGELFF	TGCGCCAGCAGCCAGGCGGTTCTGAACACCGGGGAGCTGTTTTTT
TRBV20-1	-	TRBJ1-2	-	CSARAGPNYGYTF	TGCAGTGCTAGAGCAGGCCCTAACTATGGCTACACCTTC